The rows below give T cell receptor beta chains drawn from one sample of a study of Graves' ophthalmopathy and Graves' hyperthyroidism. A single record per CDR3 protein comes from TCRdb applying MiXCR to the multiplex PCR reads. Altogether roughly 400,000 distinct CDR3 sequences are present, approximately 15% being singletons, with the ten largest covering about 7%. Material for sequencing was peripheral blood. The source of these receptors is a woman younger than 30 with stable Graves' hyperthyroidism. Both conserved end residues are part of each CDR3. The order of the fields is clone size, J gene, V gene, D gene, CDR3 DNA, CDR3 protein. A D gene is named only where the DNA matches it firmly. Only part of the rows carry a size: once, few, many, or a class if the clone is expanded.

many TRBJ1-2 TRBV9 TRBD1 TGTGCCAGCAGCGTAGAGGCAGGGGGAATCGATGGCTACACCTTC CASSVEAGGIDGYTF
many TRBJ1-3 TRBV6-2/TRBV6-3 NA TGTGCCAGCAGTTACTCGGGCATCCGGAGCTCTGGAAACACCATATATTTT CASSYSGIRSSGNTIYF
NA TRBJ1-1 TRBV12-3/TRBV12-4 NA TGTGCCAGCAGTTTACGGGGGGCTGGTGAAGCTTTCTTT CASSLRGAGEAFF
few TRBJ2-5 TRBV13 TRBD2 TGTGCCAGCAGCTACCGACTAGCAGGGCTGGAGACCCAGTACTTC CASSYRLAGLETQYF
many TRBJ2-2 TRBV20-1 TRBD2 TGCAGTGCTAGAGGCGGGGGTAACACCGGGGAGCTGTTTTTT CSARGGGNTGELFF
many TRBJ1-1 TRBV20-1 NA TGCAGTGCCACTTTCCGCTTCATGAACACTGAAGCTTTCTTT CSATFRFMNTEAFF
NA TRBJ1-3 TRBV11-2 TRBD1 TGTGCCAGCAGCTTAGTCTCAGGGGGCTCTGGAAACACCATATATTTT CASSLVSGGSGNTIYF
many TRBJ1-5 TRBV6-1 TRBD1 TGTGCCAGCAGTGAACGATGGGACAGGGCACTACCCCAGCATTTT CASSERWDRALPQHF
many TRBJ1-2 TRBV19 NA TGTGCCAGTAGTATTCAGGGGCGCGAGGGCTACACCTTC CASSIQGREGYTF
NA TRBJ2-7 TRBV12-3/TRBV12-4 TRBD2 TGTGCCAGCAGTTTCCCCATCTGGCGGGGGAATTGGGAGCAGTACTTC CASSFPIWRGNWEQYF
few TRBJ1-1 TRBV6-5 NA TGTGCCAGCAGCTTAGAGGGACGGTTTATGAACACTGAAGCTTTCTTT CASSLEGRFMNTEAFF
NA TRBJ2-5 TRBV12-3/TRBV12-4 NA TGTGCCAGCAGTTACCGGGGCAGTCAAGAGACCCAGTACTTC CASSYRGSQETQYF
many TRBJ1-1 TRBV7-2 NA TGTGCCAGCAGCGACCTTTTAGGGCAGAAGAACACTGAAGCTTTCTTT CASSDLLGQKNTEAFF
few TRBJ2-7 TRBV6-1 TRBD2 TGTGCCAGCACCGGGACTAGCGGACTCTACGAGCAGTACTTC CASTGTSGLYEQYF
many TRBJ1-6 TRBV12-3/TRBV12-4 NA TGTGCCAGCAGTTTTAGTTCACCCCTCCACTTT CASSFSSPLHF
many TRBJ2-4 TRBV20-1 NA TGCAGTGCCCCGACCGGGGTATCGACCAAAAACATTCAGTACTTC CSAPTGVSTKNIQYF
many TRBJ1-2 TRBV7-2 NA TGTGCCAGCAGCTTAGGCCTTCAGGCTGGCTACACCTTC CASSLGLQAGYTF
NA TRBJ1-5 TRBV5-6 TRBD1 TGTGCCAGCAGCTTGAACCCCACACAGGGGGGTCAGCCCCAGCATTTT CASSLNPTQGGQPQHF
NA TRBJ2-7 TRBV11-2 NA TGTGCCAGCAGCCCACCTCCGTCGTCCGAGAGGCGTGTGCAGTACTTC CASSPPPSSERRVQYF
many TRBJ1-1 TRBV15 NA TGTGCCACCAGCAGAGTAGATCAGGAAGGGGTCGACACTGAAGCTTTCTTT CATSRVDQEGVDTEAFF
NA TRBJ2-5 TRBV2 TRBD2 TGTGCCAGCAGTGACCTCGGACTAGATAATGAGACCCAGTACTTC CASSDLGLDNETQYF
many TRBJ1-5 TRBV19 NA TGTGCCAGTAGTATAATTCGAGTTAGCAATCAGCCCCAGCATTTT CASSIIRVSNQPQHF
many TRBJ1-3 TRBV5-1 NA TGCGCCAGCAGCTTGGGGACACCTAATGCGGGAAACACCATATATTTT CASSLGTPNAGNTIYF
many TRBJ2-5 TRBV20-1 NA TGCAGTGCCACCCCTCTAGTCACAGGGTGGGAGACCCAGTACTTC CSATPLVTGWETQYF
many TRBJ2-7 TRBV19 NA TGTGCCAGCGCTGCGGCAGGGGCCTACGAGCAGTACTTC CASAAAGAYEQYF
NA TRBJ2-3 TRBV20-1 NA TGCAGTGCTGGGGACCCCACAGATACGCAGTATTTT CSAGDPTDTQYF
NA TRBJ2-3 TRBV6-2/TRBV6-3 TRBD2 TGTGCCAGCAGTTACCCGCGACCGGGGGGGGAGCTAATCACAGATACGCATTATTTT CASSYPRPGGELITDTHYF
NA TRBJ2-5 TRBV2 TRBD1 TGTGCCGTACGTCAGGGGGCCCTAAGAAAAGAGACCCAGTACTTC CAVRQGALRKETQYF